Shown below are 15 T cell receptor beta chains from a single sample sequenced in a study of Graves' ophthalmopathy and Graves' hyperthyroidism. TCR beta CDR3 regions were amplified from RNA transcripts. RT-PCR in the first round used HTBI primers; a second-round multiplex PCR followed. TCRdb called the multiplex PCR reads again in MiXCR, with one record for every CDR3 protein. The sample has about 240,000 distinct CDR3 sequences; around 50% are singletons. Sequencing used peripheral blood. The receptors originated from an adult man with Graves' ophthalmopathy.

The J gene is TRBJ1-6, the V gene TRBV7-8; D gene ambiguous. Germline assignment: CDR1 SGHVS and CDR2 FQNEAQ. The V end lost 3 bases, the J end lost 7 bases, and 7 bases lay between the germline ends. This CDR3 contains 13 residues. CDR3 nucleotide sequence: TGTGCCAGCAGCTTTGTGGAAAATTCACCCCTCCACTTT. Its protein product is CASSFVENSPLHF.

This clonotype turned up a few times. This chain joins TRBV9 and TRBJ1-6, with 7 bases identical to TRBD1. Looked up from germline, CDR1 is SGDLS and CDR2 is YYNGEE. This CDR3 contains 14 residues. Losses at the gene ends were 3 bases for V and 7 bases for J; bases not matched to a gene: 4. The CDR3 loop reads CASSGQGSNSPLHF. The CDR3 DNA is TGTGCCAGCAGCGGACAGGGATCCAATTCACCCCTCCACTTT. Full variable domain (rest looked up from reference TRBV9 and TRBJ1-6): DSGVTQTPKHLITATGQRVTLRCSPRSGDLSVYWYQQSLDQGLQFLIQYYNGEERAKGNILERFSAQQFPDLHSELNLSSLELGDSALYFCASSGQGSNSPLHFGNGTRLTVT.

As regards this clonotype: An end of the junction does not agree with germline; a read error may underlie this. V gene TRBV5-1 combines with J gene TRBJ2-2, with D possibly TRBD2 on 6 matching bases. CDR1 is SGHRS, CDR2 YFSETQ, per germline. There are 14 residues in the CDR3. Here the CDR3 DNA reads TGCGCCAGCAGCTTGTGGGAAAACACCGGGGGGCTGTTTTTT. Residues: CASSLWENTGGLFF.

This clonotype was seen a handful of times. J is TRBJ1-5 and V is TRBV12-3 or TRBV12-4; TRBD1 agrees at 7 bases. V shed 1 base, J shed 7 bases, and the junction held 4 bases outside the gene matches. The CDR3 runs 14 residues. Written as DNA, the CDR3 is TGTGCCAGCAGTTTAGGACAGGGAGTACAGCCCCAGCATTTT. Its translation is CASSLGQGVQPQHF.

Note on this clonotype: An end of the junction does not agree with germline; a read error may underlie this. This rearrangement joins TRBV2 to TRBJ2-7, with a weak D call TRBD2 (6 bases). The CDR3 runs to 15 residues. CDR1 is SNHLY, CDR2 FYNNEI, per germline. CDR3 residues: CANSGPGVISYEQYF. CDR3 DNA sequence: TGTGCCAACAGTGGCCCGGGGGTCATCTCCTACGAGCAGTACTTC.

The J gene is TRBJ2-7, the V gene TRBV29-1; D might be TRBD2 (6 bases). The CDR3 is 13 residues long. The ends were cut back, 6 bases at V and 4 bases at J, with 16 bases in the middle. In germline, CDR1 is SQVTM, CDR2 ANQGSEA. CDR3 region: CSVMGGVSYEQYF. DNA for the CDR3: TGCAGCGTGATGGGGGGAGTAAGTTACGAGCAGTACTTC.

The chain uses TRBV12-3 or TRBV12-4 and TRBJ2-7; no definite D call. V lost 3 bases to trimming and J lost 5 bases, with 11 bases between them. The CDR3 extends over 13 amino acids. CDR3 coding DNA: TGTGCCAGCAGTTTGGCCGGGCTGAACGAGCAGTACTTC. Translation gives CASSLAGLNEQYF.

J is TRBJ2-5 and V is TRBV24-1, with D possibly TRBD2 on 5 matching bases. The CDR3 length is 15 residues. The V gene's germline CDR1 is KGHDR and CDR2 SFDVKD. Trimming stripped 4 bases from V and 5 bases from J, with 16 bases between. CDR3 protein: CATSDPRRGHETQYF. In DNA, the CDR3 is TGTGCCACCAGTGACCCCCGTCGGGGTCACGAGACCCAGTACTTC.

In its sample, this clonotype was seen a few times. This chain links TRBV5-8 with TRBJ2-7, with 8 positions matching TRBD2. Germline CDR1 and CDR2: SGHTS and YDEGEE. J gave up 5 bases and V 4 bases, and 14 bases lay outside the gene matches. The CDR3 extends over 16 amino acids. Written as DNA, the CDR3 is TGTGCCAGCAGCCCCGGACGGGGGGGGTGGAGGGACGAGCAGTACTTC. Its translation: CASSPGRGGWRDEQYF.

The chain recombines TRBV19 with TRBJ2-7; 8 bases are a match to TRBD1. The CDR3 is 15 residues long. The J segment lost 0 bases and the V segment lost 4 bases, leaving 5 bases of the junction unmatched. Germline-derived CDR1 and CDR2 are LNHDA and SQIVND (reference sequence). CDR3 nucleotide sequence: TGTGCCAGTAGTAGGGGACAGGTCAGCTCCTACGAGCAGTACTTC. This sequence encodes CASSRGQVSSYEQYF.

The chain uses TRBV5-1 and TRBJ2-7, with D maybe TRBD1 (5 bases). The J call may be wrong; the DNA end is better matched by TRBJ2-1. The CDR3 runs 12 residues. Germline loops: CDR1 SGHRS, CDR2 YFSETQ. The CDR3 is CASSLPAGEQFF. DNA of the CDR3: TGCGCCAGCAGCTTGCCGGCAGGGGAGCAGTTCTTC.

This chain uses TRBV13 with TRBJ2-5; TRBD2 aligns across 9 bases. Per germline, CDR1 PRHDT and CDR2 FYEKMQ (reference sequence). This CDR3 is built from 15 residues. Trimming cost V 8 bases and J 3 bases; bases outside gene matches: 10. The CDR3: CASGLTLAGKETQYF. CDR3 DNA sequence: TGTGCCAGCGGACTCACACTAGCGGGTAAAGAGACCCAGTACTTC. Together with reference TRBV13 and TRBJ2-5, the CDR3 gives the full variable domain: AAGVIQSPRHLIKEKRETATLKCYPIPRHDTVYWYQQGPGQDPQFLISFYEKMQSDKGSIPDRFSAQQFSDYHSELNMSSLELGDSALYFCASGLTLAGKETQYFGPGTRLLVL.

In this sample, this clonotype turned up a few times. The CDR3 loop is CASSDINANTGELFF. The CDR3 DNA reads TGCGCCAGCAGCGACATAAACGCGAACACCGGGGAGCTGTTTTTT. This chain joins TRBV5-1 and TRBJ2-2; D unresolved. This CDR3 has 15 amino acids. Per germline, CDR1 SGHRS and CDR2 YFSETQ. V lost 4 bases, J lost 0 bases, and 10 bases lay in between.

This chain connects TRBV12-3 or TRBV12-4 to TRBJ1-1; tentatively, D is TRBD1 (5 bases). Trimming shortened V by 5 bases and J by 2 bases, and 9 bases separated the two germline ends. The CDR3 spans 13 residues. The CDR3 reads CASSRQINTEAFF. The DNA of the CDR3 is TGTGCCAGCAGTCGACAGATTAACACTGAAGCTTTCTTT.

The chain is built from TRBV19 and TRBJ1-2, with D uncertain. This CDR3 is built from 15 residues. V was cut by 3 bases and J by 4 bases, with 15 bases left in between. Germline CDR1 is LNHDA and CDR2 is SQIVND (reference sequence). CDR3 sequence reads: CASSIDPGRPYGYTF. The CDR3 DNA follows: TGTGCCAGTAGTATCGATCCAGGACGGCCCTATGGCTACACCTTC. Combining the CDR3 with reference TRBV19 and TRBJ1-2 gives the whole variable domain DGGITQSPKYLFRKEGQNVTLSCEQNLNHDAMYWYRQDPGQGLRLIYYSQIVNDFQKGDIAEGYSVSREKKESFPLTVTSAQKNPTAFYLCASSIDPGRPYGYTFGSGTRLTVV.